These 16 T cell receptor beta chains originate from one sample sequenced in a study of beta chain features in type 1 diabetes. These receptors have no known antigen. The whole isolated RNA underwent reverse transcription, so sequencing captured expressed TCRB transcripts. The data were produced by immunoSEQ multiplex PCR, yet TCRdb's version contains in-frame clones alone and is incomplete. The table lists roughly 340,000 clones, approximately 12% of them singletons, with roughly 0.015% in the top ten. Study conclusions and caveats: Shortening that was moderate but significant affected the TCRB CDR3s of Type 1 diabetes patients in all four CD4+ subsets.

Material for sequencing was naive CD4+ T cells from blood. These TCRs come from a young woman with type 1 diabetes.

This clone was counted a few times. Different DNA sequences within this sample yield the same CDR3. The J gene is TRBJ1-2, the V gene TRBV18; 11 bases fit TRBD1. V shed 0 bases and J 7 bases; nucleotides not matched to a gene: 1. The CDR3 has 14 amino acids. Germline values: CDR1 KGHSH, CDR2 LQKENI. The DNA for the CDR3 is TGTGCCAGCTCACCACCAGGGACAGGGGGTGGCTACACCTTC. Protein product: CASSPPGTGGGYTF.

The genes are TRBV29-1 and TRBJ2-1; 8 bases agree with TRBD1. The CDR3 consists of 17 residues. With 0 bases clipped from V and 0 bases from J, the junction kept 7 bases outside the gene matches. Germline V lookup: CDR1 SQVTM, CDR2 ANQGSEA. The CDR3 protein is CSVEDQGDRSSYNEQFF. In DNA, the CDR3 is TGCAGCGTTGAAGATCAAGGGGACAGGTCCTCCTACAATGAGCAGTTCTTC.

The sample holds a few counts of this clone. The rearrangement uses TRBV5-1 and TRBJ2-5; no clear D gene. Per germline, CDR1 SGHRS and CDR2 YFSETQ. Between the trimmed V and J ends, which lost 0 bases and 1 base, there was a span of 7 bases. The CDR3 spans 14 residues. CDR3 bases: TGCGCCAGCAGCTTGGTGGCTGCCCAAGAGACCCAGTACTTC. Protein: CASSLVAAQETQYF.

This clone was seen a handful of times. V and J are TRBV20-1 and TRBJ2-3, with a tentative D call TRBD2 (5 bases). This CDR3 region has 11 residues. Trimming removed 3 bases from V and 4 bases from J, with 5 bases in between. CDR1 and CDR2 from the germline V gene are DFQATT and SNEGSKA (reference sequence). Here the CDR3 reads CSAREADTQYF. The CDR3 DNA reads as TGCAGTGCTAGGGAGGCAGATACGCAGTATTTT.

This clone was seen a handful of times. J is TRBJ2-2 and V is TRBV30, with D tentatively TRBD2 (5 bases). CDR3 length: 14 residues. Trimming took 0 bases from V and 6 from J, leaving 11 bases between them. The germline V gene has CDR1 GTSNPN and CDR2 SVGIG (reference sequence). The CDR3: CAWSVQLVAGELFF. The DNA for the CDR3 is TGTGCCTGGAGTGTGCAACTAGTCGCCGGGGAGCTGTTTTTT.

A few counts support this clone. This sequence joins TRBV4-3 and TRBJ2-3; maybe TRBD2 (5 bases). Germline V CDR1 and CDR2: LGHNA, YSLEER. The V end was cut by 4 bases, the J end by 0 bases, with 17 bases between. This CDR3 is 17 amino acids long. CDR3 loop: CASSPRVDALSTDTQYF. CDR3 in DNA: TGCGCCAGCAGCCCGAGGGTGGACGCGCTGAGCACAGATACGCAGTATTTT.

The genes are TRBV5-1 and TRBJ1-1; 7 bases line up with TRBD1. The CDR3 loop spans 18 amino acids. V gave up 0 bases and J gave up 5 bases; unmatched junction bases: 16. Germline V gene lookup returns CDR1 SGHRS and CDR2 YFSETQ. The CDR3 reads CASSLEPRDSPIWTEAFF. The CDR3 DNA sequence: TGCGCCAGCAGCTTGGAGCCGAGGGACAGCCCAATATGGACTGAAGCTTTCTTT.

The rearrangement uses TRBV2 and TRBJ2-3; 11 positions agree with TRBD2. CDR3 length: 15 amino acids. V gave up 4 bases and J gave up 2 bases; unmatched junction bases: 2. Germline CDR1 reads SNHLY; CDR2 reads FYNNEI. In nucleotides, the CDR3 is TGTGCCAGCAGTGGACTAGCGGGGCCCACAGATACGCAGTATTTT. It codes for CASSGLAGPTDTQYF.

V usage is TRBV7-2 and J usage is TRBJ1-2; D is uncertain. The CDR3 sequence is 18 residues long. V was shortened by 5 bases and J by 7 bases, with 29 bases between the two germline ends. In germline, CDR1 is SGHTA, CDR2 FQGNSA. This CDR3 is CASSPDRETLFRRIGYTF. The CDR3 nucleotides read TGTGCCAGCAGCCCGGATAGGGAGACCCTTTTTCGGAGGATTGGCTACACCTTC.

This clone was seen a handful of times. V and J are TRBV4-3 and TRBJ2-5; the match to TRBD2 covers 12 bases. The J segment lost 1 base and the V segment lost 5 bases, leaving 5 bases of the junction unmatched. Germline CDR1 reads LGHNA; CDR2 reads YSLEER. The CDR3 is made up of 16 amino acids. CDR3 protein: CASSRLAGEFQETQYF. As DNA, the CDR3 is TGCGCCAGCAGCAGACTAGCGGGAGAGTTCCAAGAGACCCAGTACTTC.

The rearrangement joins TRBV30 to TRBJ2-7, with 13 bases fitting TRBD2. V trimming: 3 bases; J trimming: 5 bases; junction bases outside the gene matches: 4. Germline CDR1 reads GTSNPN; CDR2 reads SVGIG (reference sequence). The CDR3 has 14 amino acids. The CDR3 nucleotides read TGTGCCTGGAGACTAGCGGGAGGGGGTAACGAGCAGTACTTC. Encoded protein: CAWRLAGGGNEQYF.

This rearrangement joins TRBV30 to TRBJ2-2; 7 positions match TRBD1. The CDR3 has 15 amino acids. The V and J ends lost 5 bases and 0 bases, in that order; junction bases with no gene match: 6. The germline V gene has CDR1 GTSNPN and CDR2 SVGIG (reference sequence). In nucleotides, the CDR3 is TGTGCCTGGTTCAGGGGGATTACGAACACCGGGGAGCTGTTTTTT. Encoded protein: CAWFRGITNTGELFF.

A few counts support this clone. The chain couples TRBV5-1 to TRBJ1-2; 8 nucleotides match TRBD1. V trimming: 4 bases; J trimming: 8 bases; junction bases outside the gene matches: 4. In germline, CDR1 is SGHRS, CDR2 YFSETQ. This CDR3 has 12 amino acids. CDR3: CASSPGQGGYTF. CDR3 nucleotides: TGCGCCAGCAGCCCAGGACAGGGCGGCTACACCTTC.

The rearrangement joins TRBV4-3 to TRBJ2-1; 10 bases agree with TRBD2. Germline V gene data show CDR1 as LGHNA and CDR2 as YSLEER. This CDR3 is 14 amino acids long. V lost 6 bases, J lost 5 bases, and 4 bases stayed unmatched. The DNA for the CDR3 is TGCGCCAGCAGGAAAGCGGGAGGGGACAATGAGCAGTTCTTC. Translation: CASRKAGGDNEQFF.

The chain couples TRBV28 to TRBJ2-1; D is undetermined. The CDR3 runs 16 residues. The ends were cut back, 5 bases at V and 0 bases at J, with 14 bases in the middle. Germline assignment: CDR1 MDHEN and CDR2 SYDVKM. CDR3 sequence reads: CASSPPFEPSYNEQFF. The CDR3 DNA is TGTGCCAGCAGTCCCCCATTTGAGCCCTCCTACAATGAGCAGTTCTTC.

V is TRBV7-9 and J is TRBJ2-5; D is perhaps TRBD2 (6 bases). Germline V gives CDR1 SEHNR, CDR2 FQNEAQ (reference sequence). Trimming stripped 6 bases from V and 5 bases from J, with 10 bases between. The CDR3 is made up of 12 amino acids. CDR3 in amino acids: CASSGGGETQYF. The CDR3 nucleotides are TGTGCCAGCAGTGGGGGAGGCGAGACCCAGTACTTC.